This is a list of T cell receptor beta chains from one sample in a study of cytomegalovirus exposure and HLA in healthy donors. Only in-frame clones appear in the TCRdb table, and some are missing; sequencing was by immunoSEQ multiplex PCR. The sample contains approximately 110,000 clones, about 81% of which appear only once. The sample comprised PBMCs. The receptor source for this set is a woman aged 25 to 39 in good health and CMV-seronegative. CDR3s include the opening cysteine and the closing phenylalanine or tryptophan. D genes are given only for firm matches. Not every row has a clone size; where given, it reads once, few, many or a size class.

J gene,V gene,D gene,clone size,CDR3 protein,CDR3 DNA
TRBJ1-1,TRBV5-1,TRBD1,once,CASSPGQGILNGEAFF,TGCGCCAGCAGCCCGGGACAGGGGATTCTGAACGGTGAAGCTTTCTTT
TRBJ1-1,TRBV6-4,-,few,CASSTDSDKNTEAFF,TGTGCCAGCAGCACCGACAGTGATAAAAACACTGAAGCTTTCTTT
TRBJ1-2,TRBV14,-,-,CASSHLRVYGYTF,TGTGCCAGCAGCCACCTACGGGTCTATGGCTACACCTTC
TRBJ2-4,TRBV28,-,-,CASCPGSAKNIQYF,TGTGCCAGCTGCCCGGGATCGGCCAAAAACATTCAGTACTTC
TRBJ1-2,TRBV29-1,-,-,CSVEPGEVKTNYGYTF,TGCAGCGTCGAACCGGGGGAAGTTAAGACTAACTATGGCTACACCTTC
TRBJ2-3,TRBV25-1,TRBD2,-,CASSSGGADTQYF,TGTGCCAGCAGTTCGGGGGGAGCGGATACGCAGTATTTT
TRBJ1-2,TRBV5-1,-,-,CASSLDQNYGYTF,TGCGCCAGCAGCTTGGATCAGAACTATGGCTACACCTTC
TRBJ2-2,TRBV11-2,TRBD1,-,CASSTDRVRSGELFF,TGTGCCAGCAGCACGGACAGGGTCCGAAGCGGGGAGCTGTTTTTT
TRBJ1-3,TRBV30,-,-,CAGNREASGNTIYF,TGTGCCGGGAATCGAGAAGCCTCTGGAAACACCATATATTTT
TRBJ2-7,TRBV6-1,-,once,CASSEALDRYIYEQYF,TGTGCCAGCAGTGAAGCGCTTGACAGGTATATCTACGAGCAGTACTTC
TRBJ1-2,TRBV4-2,-,many,CASSQAYRGSYTF,TGTGCCAGCAGCCAAGCTTATAGGGGGAGCTACACCTTC
TRBJ1-3,TRBV18,-,-,CASSQRTESSGNTIYF,TGTGCCAGCTCTCAACGGACAGAGAGCTCTGGAAACACCATATATTTT
TRBJ1-4,TRBV9,-,-,CASSVGGEVREKLFF,TGTGCCAGCAGCGTAGGCGGGGAAGTTAGGGAAAAACTGTTTTTT
TRBJ2-1,TRBV4-1,TRBD2,-,CASSQGTSHQFF,TGCGCCAGCAGCCAAGGGACTAGCCACCAGTTCTTC
TRBJ2-1,TRBV9,-,-,CASSVEGDVYNEQFF,TGTGCCAGCAGCGTGGAGGGCGATGTCTACAATGAGCAGTTCTTC
TRBJ2-3,TRBV18,TRBD2,-,CASSPRAGGGTDTQYF,TGTGCCAGCTCACCACGAGCGGGAGGGGGCACAGATACGCAGTATTTT
TRBJ1-5,TRBV27,-,-,CASSFDGGGQPQHF,TGTGCCAGCAGTTTTGATGGGGGGGGACAGCCCCAGCATTTT
TRBJ1-5,TRBV18,-,-,CASSLALGENQPQHF,TGTGCCAGCTCACTTGCTCTCGGAGAGAATCAGCCCCAGCATTTT
TRBJ1-1,TRBV5-1,-,-,CASSPDYSEMNTEAFF,TGCGCCAGCAGCCCGGATTACAGTGAGATGAACACTGAAGCTTTCTTT